This T cell receptor beta chain was recorded in a study of CD8 T cells in cerebrospinal fluid in Alzheimer's disease. Study context: Clonal expansion of CSF T cells was measured with plate-based and droplet-based single-cell sequencing.

Judged by frequency, this clonotype is medium-sized. Its cognate antigen is unknown. A neurodegenerative disease comparison group consisted of Parkinson's disease patients. A live/dead marker was used to sort live CSF cells for droplet sequencing. Following a re-call of the 10x single-cell sequencing reads, TCRdb has one entry per CDR3 protein and lacks DNA. This sample contains around 800 distinct CDR3 sequences. Study-level points and caveats: Alzheimer's patients were not enriched for EBV-specific clones, which were not the most expanded.

CDR3 size: 11 residues. Germline CDR1 is SGHDT and CDR2 is YYEEEE. The material sequenced was cerebrospinal fluid. V usage is TRBV5-6 and J usage is TRBJ2-7; TCRdb's D call, TRBD1, is unchecked because there is no DNA. This TCR derives from a human donor with Parkinson's disease. The CDR3 loop reads CASSSTREQYF.